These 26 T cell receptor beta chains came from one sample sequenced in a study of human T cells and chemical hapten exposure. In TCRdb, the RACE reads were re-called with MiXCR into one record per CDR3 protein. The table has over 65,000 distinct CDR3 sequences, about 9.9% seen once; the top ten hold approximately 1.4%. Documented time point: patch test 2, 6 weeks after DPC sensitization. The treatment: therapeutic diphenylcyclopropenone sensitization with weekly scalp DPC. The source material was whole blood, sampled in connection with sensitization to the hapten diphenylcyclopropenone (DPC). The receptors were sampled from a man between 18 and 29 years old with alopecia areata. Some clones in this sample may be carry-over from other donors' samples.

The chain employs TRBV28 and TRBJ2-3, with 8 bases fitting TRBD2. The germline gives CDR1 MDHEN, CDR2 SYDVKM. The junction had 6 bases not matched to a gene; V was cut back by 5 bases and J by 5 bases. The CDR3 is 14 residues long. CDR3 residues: CASSNGGAKDTQYF. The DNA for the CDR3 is TGTGCCAGCAGTAACGGGGGGGCAAAAGATACGCAGTATTTT.

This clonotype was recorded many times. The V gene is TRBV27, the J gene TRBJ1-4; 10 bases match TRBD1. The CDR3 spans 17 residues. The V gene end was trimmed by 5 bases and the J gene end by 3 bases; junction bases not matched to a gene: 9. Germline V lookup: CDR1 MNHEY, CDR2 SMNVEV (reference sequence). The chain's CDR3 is CASSPTGTGESNEKLFF. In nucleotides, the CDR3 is TGTGCCAGCAGTCCTACCGGGACAGGGGAATCTAATGAAAAACTGTTTTTT. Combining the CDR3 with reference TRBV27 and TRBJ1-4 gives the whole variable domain EAQVTQNPRYLITVTGKKLTVTCSQNMNHEYMSWYRQDPGLGLRQIYYSMNVEVTDKGDVPEGYKVSRKEKRNFPLILESPSPNQTSLYFCASSPTGTGESNEKLFFGSGTQLSVL.

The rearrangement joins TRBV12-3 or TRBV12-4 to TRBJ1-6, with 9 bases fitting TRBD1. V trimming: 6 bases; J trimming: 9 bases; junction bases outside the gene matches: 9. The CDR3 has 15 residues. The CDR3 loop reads CASSRRDREASPLHF. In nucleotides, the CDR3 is TGTGCCAGCAGCCGAAGGGACAGGGAGGCTTCACCCCTCCACTTT.

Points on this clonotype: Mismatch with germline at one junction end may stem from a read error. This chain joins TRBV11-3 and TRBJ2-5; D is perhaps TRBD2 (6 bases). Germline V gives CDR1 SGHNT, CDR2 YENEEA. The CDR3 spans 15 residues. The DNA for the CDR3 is TGTGCCTGCAGCGTTAGCCCGGGACTTCGGGAGACCCAGTACTTC. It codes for CACSVSPGLRETQYF.

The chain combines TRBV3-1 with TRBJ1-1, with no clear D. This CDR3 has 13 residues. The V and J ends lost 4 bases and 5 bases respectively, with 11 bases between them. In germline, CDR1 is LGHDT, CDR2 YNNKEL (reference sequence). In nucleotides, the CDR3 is TGTGCCAGCAGCCTGGCCTTTACGACTGAAGCTTTCTTT. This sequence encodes CASSLAFTTEAFF.

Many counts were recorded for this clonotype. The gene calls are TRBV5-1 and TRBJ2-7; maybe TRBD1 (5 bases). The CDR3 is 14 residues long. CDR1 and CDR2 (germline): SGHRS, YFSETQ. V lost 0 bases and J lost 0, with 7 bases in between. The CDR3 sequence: CASSLGQSSYEQYF. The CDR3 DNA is TGCGCCAGCAGCTTGGGACAGAGCTCCTACGAGCAGTACTTC. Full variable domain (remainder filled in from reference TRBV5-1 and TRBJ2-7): KAGVTQTPRYLIKTRGQQVTLSCSPISGHRSVSWYQQTPGQGLQFLFEYFSETQRNKGNFPGRFSGRQFSNSRSEMNVSTLELGDSALYLCASSLGQSSYEQYFGPGTRLTVT.

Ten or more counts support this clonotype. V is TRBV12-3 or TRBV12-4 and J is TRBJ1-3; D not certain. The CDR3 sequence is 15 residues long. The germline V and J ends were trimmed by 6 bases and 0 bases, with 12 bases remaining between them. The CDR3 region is CASSPDWTSGNTIYF. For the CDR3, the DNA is TGTGCCAGCAGCCCTGACTGGACCTCTGGAAACACCATATATTTT.

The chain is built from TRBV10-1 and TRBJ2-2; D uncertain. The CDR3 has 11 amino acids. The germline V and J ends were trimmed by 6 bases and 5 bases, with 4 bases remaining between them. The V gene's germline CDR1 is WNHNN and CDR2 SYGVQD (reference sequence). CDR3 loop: CASRSTGELFF. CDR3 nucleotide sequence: TGCGCCAGCAGGTCAACCGGGGAGCTGTTTTTT.

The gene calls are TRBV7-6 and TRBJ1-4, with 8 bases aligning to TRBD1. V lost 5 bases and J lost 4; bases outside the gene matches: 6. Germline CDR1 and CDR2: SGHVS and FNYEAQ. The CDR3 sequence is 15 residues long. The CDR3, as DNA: TGTGCCAGCAGCGAGACAGGGGCGGATAATGAAAAACTGTTTTTT. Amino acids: CASSETGADNEKLFF. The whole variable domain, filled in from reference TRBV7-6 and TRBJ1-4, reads GAGVSQSPRYKVTKRGQDVALRCDPISGHVSLYWYRQALGQGPEFLTYFNYEAQQDKSGLPNDRFSAERPEGSISTLTIQRTEQRDSAMYRCASSETGADNEKLFFGSGTQLSVL.

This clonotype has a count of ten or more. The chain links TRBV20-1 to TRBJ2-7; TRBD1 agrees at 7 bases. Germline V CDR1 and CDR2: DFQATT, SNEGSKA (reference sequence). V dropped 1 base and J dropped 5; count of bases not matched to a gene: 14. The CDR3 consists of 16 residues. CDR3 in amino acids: CSARGTGEGALNEQYV. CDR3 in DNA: TGCAGTGCTAGAGGGACCGGAGAGGGGGCGTTGAACGAGCAGTACGTC.

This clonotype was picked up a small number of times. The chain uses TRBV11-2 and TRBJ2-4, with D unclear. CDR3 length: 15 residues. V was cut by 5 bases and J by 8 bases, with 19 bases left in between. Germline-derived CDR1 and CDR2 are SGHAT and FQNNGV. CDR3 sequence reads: CASSPLSQPTDIQYF. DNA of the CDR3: TGTGCCAGCAGCCCTCTTTCCCAGCCGACGGACATTCAGTACTTC.

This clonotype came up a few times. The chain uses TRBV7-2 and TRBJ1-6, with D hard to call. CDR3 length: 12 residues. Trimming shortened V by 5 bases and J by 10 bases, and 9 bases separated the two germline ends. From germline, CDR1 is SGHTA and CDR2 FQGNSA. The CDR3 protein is CASSQPSSPLHF. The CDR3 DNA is TGTGCCAGCAGCCAGCCGTCATCACCCCTCCACTTT.

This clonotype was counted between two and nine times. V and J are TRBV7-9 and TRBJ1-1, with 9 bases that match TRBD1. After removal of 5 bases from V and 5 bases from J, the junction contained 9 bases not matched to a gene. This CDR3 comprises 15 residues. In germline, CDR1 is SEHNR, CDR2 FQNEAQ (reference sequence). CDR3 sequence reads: CASSPGQGFMTEAFF. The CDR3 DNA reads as TGTGCCAGCAGCCCGGGACAGGGCTTCATGACTGAAGCTTTCTTT.

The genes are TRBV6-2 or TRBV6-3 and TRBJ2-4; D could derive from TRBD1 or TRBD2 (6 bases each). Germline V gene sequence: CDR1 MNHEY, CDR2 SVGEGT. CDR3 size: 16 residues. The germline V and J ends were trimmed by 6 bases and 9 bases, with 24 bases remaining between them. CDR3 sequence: CASSTDNWGATFIQYF. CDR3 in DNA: TGTGCCAGCAGCACCGATAATTGGGGGGCGACCTTCATTCAGTACTTC.

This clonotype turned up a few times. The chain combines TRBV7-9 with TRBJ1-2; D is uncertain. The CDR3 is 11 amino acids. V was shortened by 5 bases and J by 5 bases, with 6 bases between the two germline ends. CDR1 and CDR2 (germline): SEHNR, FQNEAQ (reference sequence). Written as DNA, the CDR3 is TGTGCCAGCAGCCGGACTTATGGCTACACCTTC. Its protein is CASSRTYGYTF.

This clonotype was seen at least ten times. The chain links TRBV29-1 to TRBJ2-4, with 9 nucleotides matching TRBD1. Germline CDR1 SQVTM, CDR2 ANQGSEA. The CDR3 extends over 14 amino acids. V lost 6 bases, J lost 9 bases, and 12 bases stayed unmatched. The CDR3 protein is CSVRTGVGSGIQYF. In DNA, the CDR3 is TGCAGCGTACGGACAGGGGTCGGATCGGGCATTCAGTACTTC.

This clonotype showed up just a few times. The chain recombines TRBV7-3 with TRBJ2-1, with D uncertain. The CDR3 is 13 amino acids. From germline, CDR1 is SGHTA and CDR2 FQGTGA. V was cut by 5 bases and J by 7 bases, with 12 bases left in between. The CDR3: CASSPTTVNEQFF. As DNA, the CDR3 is TGTGCCAGCAGCCCTACCACTGTAAATGAGCAGTTCTTC.

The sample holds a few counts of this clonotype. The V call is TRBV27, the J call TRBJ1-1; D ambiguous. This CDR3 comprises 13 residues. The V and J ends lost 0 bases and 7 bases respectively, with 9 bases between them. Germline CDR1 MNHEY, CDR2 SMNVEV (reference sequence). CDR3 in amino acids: CASSLSTGNEAFF. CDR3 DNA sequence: TGTGCCAGCAGTTTATCGACCGGGAATGAAGCTTTCTTT.

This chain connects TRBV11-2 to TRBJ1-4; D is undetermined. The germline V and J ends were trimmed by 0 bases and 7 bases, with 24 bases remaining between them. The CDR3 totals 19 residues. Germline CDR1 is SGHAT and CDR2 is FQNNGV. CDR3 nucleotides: TGTGCCAGCAGCTTAGATCTAGGGTCACAGCGGCGAACCCGTGAAAAACTGTTTTTT. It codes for CASSLDLGSQRRTREKLFF.

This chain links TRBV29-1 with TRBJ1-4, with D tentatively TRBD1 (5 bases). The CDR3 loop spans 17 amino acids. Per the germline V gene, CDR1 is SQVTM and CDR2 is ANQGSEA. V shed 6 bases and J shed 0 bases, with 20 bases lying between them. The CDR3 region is CSVKIPQGLATNEKLFF. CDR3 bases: TGCAGCGTGAAAATCCCCCAGGGACTGGCAACTAATGAAAAACTGTTTTTT.

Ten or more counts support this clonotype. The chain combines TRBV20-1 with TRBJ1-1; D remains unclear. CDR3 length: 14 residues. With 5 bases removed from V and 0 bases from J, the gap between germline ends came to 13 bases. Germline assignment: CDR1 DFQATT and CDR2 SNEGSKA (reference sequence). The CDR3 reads CSAAATALNTEAFF. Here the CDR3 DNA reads TGCAGTGCTGCCGCTACCGCGTTGAACACTGAAGCTTTCTTT.

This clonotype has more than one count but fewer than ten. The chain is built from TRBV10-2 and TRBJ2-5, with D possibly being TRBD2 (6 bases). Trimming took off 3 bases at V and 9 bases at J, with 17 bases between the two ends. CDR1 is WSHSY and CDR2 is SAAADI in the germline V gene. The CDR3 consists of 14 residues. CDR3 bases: TGCGCCAGCAGTGATAGACTAGGGCGGACGGCCCAGTACTTC. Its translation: CASSDRLGRTAQYF.

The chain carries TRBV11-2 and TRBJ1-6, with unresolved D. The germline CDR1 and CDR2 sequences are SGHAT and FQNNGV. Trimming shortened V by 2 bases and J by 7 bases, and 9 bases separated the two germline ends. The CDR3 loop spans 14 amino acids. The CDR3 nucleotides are TGTGCCAGCAGCTTAAACAGCCCAAATTCACCCCTCCACTTT. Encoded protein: CASSLNSPNSPLHF. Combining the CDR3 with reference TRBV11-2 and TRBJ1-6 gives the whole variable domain EAGVAQSPRYKIIEKRQSVAFWCNPISGHATLYWYQQILGQGPKLLIQFQNNGVVDDSQLPKDRFSAERLKGVDSTLKIQPAKLEDSAVYLCASSLNSPNSPLHFGNGTRLTVT.

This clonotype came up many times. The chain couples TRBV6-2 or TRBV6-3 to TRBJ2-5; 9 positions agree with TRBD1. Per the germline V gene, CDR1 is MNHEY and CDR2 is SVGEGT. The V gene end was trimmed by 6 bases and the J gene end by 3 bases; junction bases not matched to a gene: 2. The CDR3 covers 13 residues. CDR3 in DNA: TGTGCCAGCAGCAGGACAGGGGAAGAGACCCAGTACTTC. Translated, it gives CASSRTGEETQYF.

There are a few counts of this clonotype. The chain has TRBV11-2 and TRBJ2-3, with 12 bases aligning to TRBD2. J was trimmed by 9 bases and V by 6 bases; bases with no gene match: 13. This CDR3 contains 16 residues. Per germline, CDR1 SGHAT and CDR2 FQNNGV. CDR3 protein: CASREDLAGGPTTQYF. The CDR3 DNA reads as TGTGCCAGCAGAGAAGACCTAGCGGGGGGGCCGACGACGCAGTATTTT. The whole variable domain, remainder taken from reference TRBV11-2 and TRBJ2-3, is EAGVAQSPRYKIIEKRQSVAFWCNPISGHATLYWYQQILGQGPKLLIQFQNNGVVDDSQLPKDRFSAERLKGVDSTLKIQPAKLEDSAVYLCASREDLAGGPTTQYFGPGTRLTVL.

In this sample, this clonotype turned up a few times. The CDR3 is CAISPDGYGYTF. The CDR3 coding sequence is TGTGCCATCAGTCCGGACGGATATGGCTACACCTTC. This chain joins TRBV10-3 and TRBJ1-2; the D is unclear. Per the germline V gene, CDR1 is ENHRY and CDR2 is SYGVKD. V gave up 5 bases and J gave up 5 bases, with 9 bases separating them. The CDR3 extends over 12 amino acids.